A single sample is the source of the 2 T cell receptor beta chains below, sequenced in a study of cytomegalovirus exposure and HLA in healthy donors. Primers included in the PCR were 60 Vbeta and 13 Jbeta primers. Generated by immunoSEQ multiplex PCR, the TCRdb table keeps only in-frame clones and is missing some. The sample includes about 180,000 clones, 80% to 90% of them seen just once. Sequenced input: PBMCs. These receptor sequences come from a male donor in good health and CMV-seronegative.

This clone was counted a few times. V usage is TRBV5-5 and J usage is TRBJ2-7; TRBD2 agrees at 10 bases. This CDR3 is 13 amino acids long. The V and J ends lost 4 bases and 3 bases, in that order; junction bases with no gene match: 1. CDR1 and CDR2 from the germline V gene are SGHKS and YYEKEE (reference sequence). Written as DNA, the CDR3 is TGTGCCAGCAGCAGCGGGAGGGGCTACGAGCAGTACTTC. Its translation: CASSSGRGYEQYF.

This clone was found a few times. V and J are TRBV5-6 and TRBJ1-2; perhaps TRBD1 as D (5 bases). Trimming removed 4 bases from V and 4 bases from J, with 11 bases in between. This CDR3 region has 13 residues. CDR1 SGHDT and CDR2 YYEEEE come from the germline V gene. In nucleotides, the CDR3 is TGTGCCAGCAGCCCGGACACGTCCTATGGCTACACCTTC. Amino acid sequence: CASSPDTSYGYTF.